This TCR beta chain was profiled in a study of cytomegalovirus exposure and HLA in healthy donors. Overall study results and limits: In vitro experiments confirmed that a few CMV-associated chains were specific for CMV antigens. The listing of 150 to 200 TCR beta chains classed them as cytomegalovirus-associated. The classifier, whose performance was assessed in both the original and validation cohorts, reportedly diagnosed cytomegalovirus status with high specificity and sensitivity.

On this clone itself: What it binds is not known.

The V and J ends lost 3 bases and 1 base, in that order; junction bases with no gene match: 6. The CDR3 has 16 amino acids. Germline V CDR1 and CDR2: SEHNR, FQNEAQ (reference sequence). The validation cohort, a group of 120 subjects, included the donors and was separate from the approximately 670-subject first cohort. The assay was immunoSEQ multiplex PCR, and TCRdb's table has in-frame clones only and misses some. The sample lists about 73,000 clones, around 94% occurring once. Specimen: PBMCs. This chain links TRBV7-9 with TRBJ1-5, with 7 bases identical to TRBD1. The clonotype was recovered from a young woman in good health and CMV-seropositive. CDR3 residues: CASSFPDRASNQPQHF. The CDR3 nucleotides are TGTGCCAGCAGCTTCCCAGACAGGGCCAGCAATCAGCCCCAGCATTTT.